The clone carrying this TCR beta chain has at least ten counts. Time point described: patch test 1, 2 weeks after DPC sensitization. Regarding treatment: therapeutic diphenylcyclopropenone sensitization with weekly scalp DPC. The source of the sample is a study of human T cells and chemical hapten exposure. Study at large: All through the roughly 25-week study, the scalp of each patient received diphenylcyclopropenone doses weekly.

CDR3 length: 14 amino acids. V shed 1 base and J shed 6 bases, with 11 bases lying between them. Germline V gives CDR1 SGHAT, CDR2 FQNNGV. TCRdb itself ran the RACE reads through MiXCR, one entry per CDR3 protein. The profile shows under 450,000 distinct CDR3 sequences, about 4.4% of them singletons. The V call is TRBV11-2, the J call TRBJ2-3; no reliable D call. The sequencing used whole blood, collected in connection with sensitization to the hapten diphenylcyclopropenone (DPC). The TCR sequence derives from a woman aged 45-65 years with alopecia areata. Some clones in this sample may be carry-over from other donors' samples. The CDR3 DNA follows: TGTGCCAGCAGCTTAGCTCCGTCGGGCGATACGCAGTATTTT. Translation: CASSLAPSGDTQYF.